The 10 T cell receptor beta chains in this list originate from one sample, sequenced in a study of T cells in women clearing cervical HPV infection. The table came from immunoSEQ multiplex PCR; TCRdb's copy has only in-frame clones and leaves some out. This sample's clone table lists around 30,000 clones. The sample comprised blood buffy coat. All receptors come from a woman aged 18 to 69 with a cervical HPV16 infection that either progressed to CIN3+ or cleared (not recorded which).

A word on this clone: Coverage ceases 3 residues before the CDR3 finishes, and the germline J gene fills in the end. The V call is TRBV6-4, the J call TRBJ1-2; 7 bases are a match to TRBD1. V trimming: 2 bases; J trimming: 3 bases; junction bases outside the gene matches: 6. The CDR3 extends over 15 amino acids. Per the germline V gene, CDR1 is MRHNA and CDR2 is SNTAGT. The sequenced part of the CDR3 DNA is TGTGCCAGCAGTGACCCCCCACAGGGGTACTATGGC. Translated: CASSDPPQGYYG. The full CDR3 protein reads CASSDPPQGYYGYTF.

As concerns this clone: Read data end 3 residues before the CDR3 end; the end is taken from the germline J gene. This chain links TRBV6-2 or TRBV6-3 with TRBJ2-2; maybe TRBD2 (6 bases). The CDR3 is 16 amino acids. Germline lookup yields CDR1 MNHEY and CDR2 SVGEGT. Trimming took off 4 bases at V and 3 bases at J, with 15 bases between the two ends. Partial CDR3 DNA: TGTGCCAGCAGTTCCGGGACTCACCGAGACACCGGGGAG. Its translation: CASSSGTHRDTGE. Given in full, the CDR3 is CASSSGTHRDTGELFF.

CDR3 DNA, as far as it was read: TGTGCCAGTATCGGGTCAGGACATATTAAGGCCGGGGAG. Amino acid sequence: CASIGSGHIKAGE. The CDR3 as a whole reads CASIGSGHIKAGELFF. This chain joins TRBV19 and TRBJ2-2, with a tentative D call TRBD1 (5 bases). The read ends 3 residues early relative to the CDR3; the germline J gene fills the gap. The CDR3 has 16 residues. Trimming removed 7 bases from V and 6 bases from J, with 21 bases in between. CDR1 and CDR2 (germline): LNHDA, SQIVND (reference sequence).

Concerning this clone itself: The read comes to an end 3 residues before the CDR3 does, leaving the germline J gene to fill in the end. The rearrangement uses TRBV6-2 or TRBV6-3 and TRBJ2-2, with TRBD1 matching over 9 bases. CDR1 is MNHEY and CDR2 is SVGEGT in the germline V gene. This CDR3 is 17 amino acids long. CDR3 amino acids: CASSSAQGAPGANVLFF. Partial CDR3 DNA: TGTGCCAGCAGTTCCGCACAGGGGGCGCCAGGGGCCAACGTG.

As concerns this clone: The CDR3 end falls 3 residues outside the read, so it is completed with the germline J gene. The rearrangement joins TRBV23-1 to TRBJ2-1, with 10 positions matching TRBD2. TRBV23-1 belongs to the ORF category, with a function that is uncertain. The V segment lost 4 bases and the J segment 7 bases; nucleotides outside the gene matches: 7. The CDR3 covers 15 residues. This CDR3 is CASSPLAGVGNEQFF. The part of the CDR3 DNA that was read is TGCGCCAGCAGTCCTCTAGCGGGAGTGGGAAATGAG.

Points on this clone: The read ends 3 residues before the CDR3 terminus; that terminus is restored from the germline J gene. The rearrangement uses TRBV20-1 and TRBJ1-6; 8 nucleotides line up with TRBD1. CDR3 length: 14 amino acids. The germline V gene encodes CDR1 DFQATT and CDR2 SNEGSKA (reference sequence). V lost 6 bases to trimming and J lost 7 bases; unmatched junction nucleotides: 8. CDR3 in amino acids: CSAPGQGKNSPLHF. Incomplete CDR3 DNA: TGCAGTGCGCCAGGACAGGGTAAAAATTCACCC.

Regarding this clone: The observed sequence ends 3 residues before the CDR3 terminus, with the missing tail filled in from the germline J gene. The rearrangement joins TRBV5-1 to TRBJ1-1; D is unclear. The V end lost 4 bases, the J end lost 3 bases, and 4 bases lay between the germline ends. In germline, CDR1 is SGHRS, CDR2 YFSETQ. CDR3 size: 11 residues. CDR3 loop: CASSQDTEAFF. CDR3 bases read: TGCGCCAGCAGCCAGGACACTGAA.

About this clone: With the read ending 3 residues before the CDR3 end, the germline J gene is used to fill in that end. The J gene is TRBJ2-5, the V gene TRBV12-5, with 9 bases matching TRBD1. CDR1 is LGHNT, CDR2 FRNRAP, per germline. The length of the CDR3 is 17 residues. With V trimmed by 0 bases and J by 5 bases, 10 bases remained unmatched. The CDR3 sequence: CASGLVRGTGSRETQYF. Incomplete CDR3 DNA: TGTGCTAGTGGTTTGGTACGGGGGACAGGGTCAAGGGAGACC.

With regard to this clone: The DNA ends 3 residues before the CDR3 does, and the rest of the CDR3 is filled in from the germline J gene. The chain links TRBV10-3 to TRBJ2-5, with 8 bases aligning to TRBD1. With 4 bases clipped from V and 2 bases from J, the junction kept 0 bases outside the gene matches. Looked up from germline, CDR1 is ENHRY and CDR2 is SYGVKD. This CDR3 is built from 13 residues. The CDR3 reads CAISGTGQETQYF. The CDR3 DNA, read in part, is TGTGCCATCAGTGGGACAGGGCAAGAGACC.

Notes on this clone: The observed sequence ends 3 residues before the CDR3 terminus, with the missing tail filled in from the germline J gene. The V and J genes are TRBV7-9 and TRBJ2-1; TRBD1 aligns across 8 bases. Losses at the gene ends were 5 bases for V and 8 bases for J; bases not matched to a gene: 5. The CDR3 sequence is 13 residues long. Germline CDR1 reads SEHNR; CDR2 reads FQNEAQ (reference sequence). CDR3 amino acids: CASSPQGADEQFF. The part of the CDR3 DNA that was read is TGTGCCAGCAGCCCCCAGGGGGCGGATGAG.